Each of the 16 T cell receptor beta chains below was sequenced from the same sample in a study of regulatory T cells in long-lasting Graves disease. The time point is: newly diagnosed GD, antithyroid drugs for less than 3 months. PBMC-derived RNA was used for the TCR library. CDR3-region Arm-PCR and iRepertoire HTBI primers produced the TCR beta libraries. TCRdb itself ran the multiplex PCR reads through MiXCR, one entry per CDR3 protein. The profile shows approximately 440,000 distinct CDR3 sequences, about 17% of them singletons. The data also belong to a second study, concerning T cells in Graves' hyperthyroidism and ophthalmopathy.

Sequencing used peripheral blood mononuclear cells (PBMCs), obtained at new diagnosis, from a patient treated with antithyroid drugs. These receptors were collected from a man aged 35 to 55 with Graves disease.

The sample holds many counts of this clonotype. Written as DNA, the CDR3 is TGTGCCAGCAGTACGACAATGCCCTGGGAGCAGTACTTC. Its protein product is CASSTTMPWEQYF. V is TRBV28 and J is TRBJ2-7; D is unresolved. V was pared by 5 bases and J by 7 bases, with 15 bases between. The CDR3 runs to 13 residues. Germline CDR1 reads MDHEN; CDR2 reads SYDVKM.

This clonotype was seen only a few times. This chain uses TRBV24-1 with TRBJ2-5, with 7 bases matching TRBD1. CDR3 length: 14 residues. The J segment lost 4 bases and the V segment lost 5 bases, leaving 6 bases of the junction unmatched. CDR1 is KGHDR and CDR2 is SFDVKD in the germline V gene. CDR3 coding DNA: TGTGCCACCAGTGGGACAGGAATCACAGAGACCCAGTACTTC. Its translation is CATSGTGITETQYF.

The sample holds many counts of this clonotype. The chain has TRBV5-1 and TRBJ2-1; D gene unclear. Trimming took 1 base from V and 0 from J, leaving 8 bases between them. The CDR3 length is 15 residues. CDR1 is SGHRS and CDR2 is YFSETQ in the germline V gene. The CDR3 DNA reads as TGCGCCAGCAGCTTGTCCAGAAGCTCCTACAATGAGCAGTTCTTC. This gives the protein CASSLSRSSYNEQFF.

The chain has TRBV6-1 and TRBJ2-6; the D gene is possibly TRBD1 (6 bases). The CDR3 consists of 16 residues. Germline-derived CDR1 and CDR2 are MNHNS and SASEGT. V shed 6 bases and J shed 0 bases, with 12 bases lying between them. Here the CDR3 DNA reads TGTGCCAGCAGCCGGGACATGTCCTCTGGGGCCAACGTCCTGACTTTC. Residues: CASSRDMSSGANVLTF.

This rearrangement joins TRBV5-4 to TRBJ1-1; D not certain. The germline gives CDR1 SGHNT, CDR2 YYREEE (reference sequence). V lost 0 bases to trimming and J lost 7 bases, with 10 bases between them. There are 13 residues in the CDR3. In nucleotides, the CDR3 is TGTGCCAGCAGCTTGGGCGACTGGGGTGAAGCTTTCTTT. This sequence encodes CASSLGDWGEAFF.

This clonotype was picked up many times. The junction does not match germline at one end; this may be a read error. The chain carries TRBV5-1 and TRBJ2-2, with 8 bases matching TRBD1. The CDR3 is made up of 15 amino acids. From germline, CDR1 is SGHRS and CDR2 YFSETQ. The CDR3 reads CASSLGTGNTGELFF. The CDR3 bases are TGTGCCAGCAGTCTTGGGACAGGGAACACCGGGGAGCTGTTTTTT. The variable domain in full, with the rest retrieved from reference TRBV5-1 and TRBJ2-2, is KAGVTQTPRYLIKTRGQQVTLSCSPISGHRSVSWYQQTPGQGLQFLFEYFSETQRNKGNFPGRFSGRQFSNSRSEMNVSTLELGDSALYLCASSLGTGNTGELFFGEGSRLTVL.

This clonotype appeared a few times. The J gene is TRBJ2-2, the V gene TRBV30, with TRBD1 matching 9 bases. CDR3 length equals 14 residues. Germline V gene lookup returns CDR1 GTSNPN and CDR2 SVGIG (reference sequence). The V segment lost 5 bases and the J segment 7 bases; nucleotides outside the gene matches: 8. The CDR3 sequence: CAWDRDRVIGELFF. The DNA of the CDR3 is TGTGCCTGGGACCGGGACAGGGTTATCGGGGAGCTGTTTTTT. The complete variable domain, with remaining parts taken from reference TRBV30 and TRBJ2-2, reads SQTIHQWPATLVQPVGSPLSLECTVEGTSNPNLYWYRQAAGRGLQLLFYSVGIGQISSEVPQNLSASRPQDRQFILSSKKLLLSDSGFYLCAWDRDRVIGELFFGEGSRLTVL.

This clonotype turned up a few times. The gene calls are TRBV3-1 and TRBJ2-2; D is possibly TRBD2 (6 bases). Germline V gene lookup returns CDR1 LGHDT and CDR2 YNNKEL (reference sequence). With 8 bases removed from V and 4 bases from J, the gap between germline ends came to 14 bases. The CDR3 runs to 14 residues. Here the CDR3 reads CASGGDAPTGELFF. DNA of the CDR3: TGTGCCAGCGGCGGGGACGCCCCCACCGGGGAGCTGTTTTTT. Combining the CDR3 with reference TRBV3-1 and TRBJ2-2 gives the whole variable domain DTAVSQTPKYLVTQMGNDKSIKCEQNLGHDTMYWYKQDSKKFLKIMFSYNNKELIINETVPNRFSPKSPDKAHLNLHINSLELGDSAVYFCASGGDAPTGELFFGEGSRLTVL.

This clonotype was observed many times. The CDR3: CSVGDRGSGNTIYF. Here the CDR3 DNA reads TGCAGCGTTGGCGACAGGGGCTCTGGAAACACCATATATTTT. J is TRBJ1-3 and V is TRBV29-1, with 8 bases lining up with TRBD1. The V segment lost 4 bases and the J segment 0 bases; nucleotides outside the gene matches: 2. Germline assignment: CDR1 SQVTM and CDR2 ANQGSEA. The CDR3 spans 14 residues.

V gene TRBV20-1 combines with J gene TRBJ2-1, with 9 bases aligning to TRBD2. The germline CDR1 and CDR2 sequences are DFQATT and SNEGSKA (reference sequence). The CDR3 consists of 17 residues. Trimming removed 5 bases from V and 4 bases from J; junction bases left unmatched: 15. The CDR3 region has the DNA TGCAGTGCTCCCCCGGCACCCCTAGCGGGATTATACAATGAGCAGTTCTTC. Protein sequence: CSAPPAPLAGLYNEQFF.

This clonotype showed up many times. Mismatch with germline at one junction end may stem from a read error. J is TRBJ2-1 and V is TRBV5-1; 7 bases line up with TRBD2. The CDR3 covers 15 residues. Germline CDR1 is SGHRS and CDR2 is YFSETQ. CDR3 DNA: TGTGCCAGCAGTGACAGCGGGACTACCTACAATGAGCAGTTCTTC. Its translation: CASSDSGTTYNEQFF.

This clonotype has more than one count but fewer than ten. The chain links TRBV25-1 to TRBJ1-1; weak D call: TRBD1 (5 bases). Germline CDR1 reads MGHDK; CDR2 reads SYGVNS. This CDR3 has 19 residues. Trimming removed 4 bases at V and 0 bases at J, with 24 bases between. The DNA for the CDR3 is TGTGCCAGCAGTGGTGGTAAGGGTGGGGTGACAGTCATGAACACTGAAGCTTTCTTT. Its translation: CASSGGKGGVTVMNTEAFF.

This clonotype was picked up a small number of times. V is TRBV6-2 or TRBV6-3 and J is TRBJ1-2; 9 bases align to TRBD1. The CDR3 sequence is 13 residues long. Per germline, CDR1 MNHEY and CDR2 SVGEGT. Trimming at V came to 10 bases and at J to 4 bases, leaving 7 bases not matched to a gene. CDR3: CATRGQGSYGYTF. The CDR3 DNA reads as TGTGCCACCAGAGGACAGGGGAGCTATGGCTACACCTTC.

This clonotype was counted ten times or more. The chain uses TRBV6-1 and TRBJ2-6, with D unresolved. Trimming cost V 7 bases and J 2 bases, with 12 bases left between them. The CDR3 sequence is 15 residues long. Germline lookup yields CDR1 MNHNS and CDR2 SASEGT. In nucleotides, the CDR3 is TGTGCCAGCACCTGGAGTGGGGCTGGGGCCAACGTCCTGACTTTC. Translation: CASTWSGAGANVLTF.

The CDR3 sequence is CASREPARSYTQYF. Written as DNA, the CDR3 is TGTGCCAGCAGAGAACCCGCCCGCTCCTATACGCAGTATTTT. The V gene is TRBV6-1, the J gene TRBJ2-3; D unclear. This CDR3 is built from 14 residues. With 6 bases removed from V and 7 bases from J, the gap between germline ends came to 17 bases. Germline CDR1 and CDR2: MNHNS and SASEGT.

This clonotype has ten or more counts. This chain joins TRBV2 and TRBJ2-7; D perhaps matches TRBD1 (5 bases). CDR3 length: 14 residues. Germline-derived CDR1 and CDR2 are SNHLY and FYNNEI. V was clipped by 2 bases and J by 5 bases, with 13 bases between them. The CDR3 spells CASSENPRQNEQYF. The CDR3 DNA reads as TGTGCCAGCAGTGAAAACCCTCGACAGAACGAGCAGTACTTC.